This T cell receptor beta chain was recovered during a study of cytomegalovirus exposure and HLA in healthy donors. Concerning this clone itself: Its target is unknown.

Study results and limitations: For most TCR beta V segments, an earlier analysis put the productive rate at about 87% or about 30% of the time. In a later analysis, HLA-C alleles had the fewest associated TCRs, DRB1 alleles the most. Later analysis revealed greater clonal expansion in HLA-associated TCR beta chains than in equally common others. For TCR beta chains, V- and J-gene trimming was later linked to a missense DCLRE1C variant.

Amplification used 60 Vbeta primers and 13 Jbeta primers. Sequencing was performed with immunoSEQ multiplex PCR; in TCRdb, only in-frame clones are kept and a portion is missing. The sample includes about 160,000 clones, roughly 76% seen only once; the top ten take over 1.1%. This CDR3 has 14 residues. V was pared by 3 bases and J by 15 bases, with 8 bases of the junction left unmatched. The germline gives CDR1 SGHVS, CDR2 FQNEAQ. This sequence was found in a man aged 60 to 69 in good health and CMV-seronegative. The chain employs TRBV7-8 and TRBJ2-1, with 13 bases that match TRBD2. The sequencing sample was made of PBMCs. The CDR3 sequence: CASSFPGLAGDMFF. DNA for the CDR3: TGTGCCAGCAGCTTCCCCGGACTAGCGGGAGACATGTTCTTC.